This TCR beta chain was captured by sequencing in a study of PD-1 blockade in classical Hodgkin lymphoma. As to this clone: Its antigen remains unidentified.

Exposure to brentuximab vedotin varied, and each patient had relapsed following autologous stem cell transplantation. Study-wide points: In CD4+ cells, TCR diversity went up significantly by C4D1, but in CD8+ cells it did not. Newly diagnosed patients reportedly trailed healthy donors in baseline TCR diversity.

Clones were sequenced by immunoSEQ multiplex PCR, and TCRdb holds only the in-frame ones, with some missing. The sample includes roughly 100,000 clones, approximately 90% of them seen just once. The CDR3 is 12 amino acids. Germline CDR1 reads SGHNT; CDR2 reads YENEEA. Between the trimmed V and J ends, which lost 3 bases and 4 bases, there was a span of 5 bases. The TCR was taken from a human donor with classical Hodgkin lymphoma. The chain carries TRBV11-3 and TRBJ2-3; D is unresolved. The sequences come from peripheral blood mononuclear cells (PBMCs), collected before the second cycle of nivolumab. The CDR3 protein is CASSLTPDTQYF. In nucleotides, the CDR3 is TGTGCCAGCAGCTTGACCCCAGATACGCAGTATTTT.